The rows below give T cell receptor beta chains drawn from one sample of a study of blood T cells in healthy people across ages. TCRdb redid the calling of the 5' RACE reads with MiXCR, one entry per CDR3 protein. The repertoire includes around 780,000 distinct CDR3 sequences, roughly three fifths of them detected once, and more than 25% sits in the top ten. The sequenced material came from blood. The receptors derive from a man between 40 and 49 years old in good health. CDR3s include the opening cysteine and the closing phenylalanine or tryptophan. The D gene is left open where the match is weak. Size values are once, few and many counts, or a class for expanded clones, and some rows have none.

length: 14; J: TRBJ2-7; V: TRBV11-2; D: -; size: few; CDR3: CASSLNRPSYEQYF; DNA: TGTGCCAGCAGCTTAAACAGACCCTCCTACGAGCAGTACTTC
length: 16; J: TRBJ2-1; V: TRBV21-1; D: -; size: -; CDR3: CASRSLPSAPFNEQFF; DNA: TGTGCCAGCAGGTCTCTACCTTCGGCTCCTTTCAATGAGCAGTTCTTC
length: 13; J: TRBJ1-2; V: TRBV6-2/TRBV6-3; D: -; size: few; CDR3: CASSYPRTAGYTF; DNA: TGTGCCAGCAGTTATCCGAGAACGGCTGGCTACACCTTC
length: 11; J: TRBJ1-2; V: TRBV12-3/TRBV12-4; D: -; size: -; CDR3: CASSLNPGYTF; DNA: TGTGCCAGCAGTTTAAACCCTGGCTACACCTTC
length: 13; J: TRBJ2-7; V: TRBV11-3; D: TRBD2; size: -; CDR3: CAIRDPGGYEQYF; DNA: TGTGCCATCCGGGATCCGGGGGGTTACGAGCAGTACTTC
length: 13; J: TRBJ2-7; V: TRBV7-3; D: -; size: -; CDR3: CASSLIIGNEQYF; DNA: TGTGCCAGCAGCCTCATTATTGGCAATGAGCAGTACTTC
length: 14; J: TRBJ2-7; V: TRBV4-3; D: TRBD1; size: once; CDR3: CASSHGTGFHEQYF; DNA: TGCGCCAGCAGCCATGGGACAGGGTTCCACGAGCAGTACTTC
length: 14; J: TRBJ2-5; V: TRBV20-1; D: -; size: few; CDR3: CSARVLQGQETQYF; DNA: TGCAGTGCTAGAGTCCTACAGGGACAAGAGACCCAGTACTTC
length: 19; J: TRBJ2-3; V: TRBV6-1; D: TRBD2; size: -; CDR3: CASSAGPEGLADSTDTQYF; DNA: TGTGCCAGCAGTGCGGGACCCGAGGGACTAGCGGACAGCACAGATACGCAGTATTTT
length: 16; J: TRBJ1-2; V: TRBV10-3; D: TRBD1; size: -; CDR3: CATVPGQILRPAGYTF; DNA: TGTGCCACGGTCCCGGGACAGATACTCCGCCCGGCAGGCTACACCTTC
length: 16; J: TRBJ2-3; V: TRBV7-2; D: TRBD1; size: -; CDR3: CASSKTGWYNTDTQYF; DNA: TGTGCCAGCAGCAAGACAGGGTGGTATAACACAGATACGCAGTATTTT
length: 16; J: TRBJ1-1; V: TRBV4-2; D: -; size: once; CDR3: CASSLSRQRADREAFF; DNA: TGTGCCAGCAGCCTAAGCCGACAAAGGGCAGACCGGGAAGCTTTCTTT
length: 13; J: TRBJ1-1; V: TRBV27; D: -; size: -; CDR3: CASSPYTNTEAFF; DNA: TGTGCCAGCAGTCCGTACACGAACACTGAAGCTTTCTTT